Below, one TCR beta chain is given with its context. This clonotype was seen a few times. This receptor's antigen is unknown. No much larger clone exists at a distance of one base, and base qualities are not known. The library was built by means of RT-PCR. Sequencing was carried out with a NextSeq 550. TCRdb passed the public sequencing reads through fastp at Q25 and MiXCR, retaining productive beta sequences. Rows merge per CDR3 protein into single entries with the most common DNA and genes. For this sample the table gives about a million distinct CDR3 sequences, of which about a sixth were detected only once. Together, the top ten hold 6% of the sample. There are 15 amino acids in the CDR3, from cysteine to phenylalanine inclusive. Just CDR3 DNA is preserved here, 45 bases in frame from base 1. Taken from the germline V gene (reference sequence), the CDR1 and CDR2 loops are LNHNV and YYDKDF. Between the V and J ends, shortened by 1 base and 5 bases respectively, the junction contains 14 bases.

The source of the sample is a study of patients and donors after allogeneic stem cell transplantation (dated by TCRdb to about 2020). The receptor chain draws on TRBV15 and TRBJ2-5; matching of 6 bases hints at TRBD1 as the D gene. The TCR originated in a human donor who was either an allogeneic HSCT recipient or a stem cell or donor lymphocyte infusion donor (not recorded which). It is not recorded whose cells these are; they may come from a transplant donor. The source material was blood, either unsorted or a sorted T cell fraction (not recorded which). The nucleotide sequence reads TGTGCCACCAGCAGAGGACAGGCATTTGGGGAGACCCAGTACTTC. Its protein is CATSRGQAFGETQYF.